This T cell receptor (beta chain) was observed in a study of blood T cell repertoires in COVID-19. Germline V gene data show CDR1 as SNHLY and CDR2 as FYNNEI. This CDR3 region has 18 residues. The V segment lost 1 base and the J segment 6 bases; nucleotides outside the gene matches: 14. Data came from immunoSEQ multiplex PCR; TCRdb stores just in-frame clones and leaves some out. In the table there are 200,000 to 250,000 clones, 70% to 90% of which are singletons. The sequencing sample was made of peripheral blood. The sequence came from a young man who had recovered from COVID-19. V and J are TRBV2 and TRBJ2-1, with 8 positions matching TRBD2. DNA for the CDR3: TGTGCCAGCAGTGAAGAATACGGGAGCGGGGGCTTTTTCAATGAGCAGTTCTTC. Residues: CASSEEYGSGGFFNEQFF.